These 18 T cell receptor beta chains share one sample of origin, sequenced in a study of T cells in Graves' hyperthyroidism and ophthalmopathy. Amplification of TCR beta CDR3 regions was performed using RNA transcripts as template. The HTBI primer set was used in a first-round RT-PCR of the TCR CDR3. MiXCR, applied by TCRdb to the multiplex PCR reads, yields one record per CDR3 protein. Here the sample spans approximately 400,000 distinct CDR3 sequences, roughly 19% being singletons. Sequenced: blood. The receptor source for this set is a woman aged 18-29 years with Graves' hyperthyroidism.

The sample holds many counts of this clonotype. The chain links TRBV28 to TRBJ2-5; D is possibly TRBD1 (5 bases). V lost 4 bases and J 1 base, leaving 10 bases between the germline ends. The CDR3 is 14 residues long. Germline-derived CDR1 and CDR2 are MDHEN and SYDVKM. CDR3 sequence reads: CASSWWGSQETQYF. The CDR3 DNA reads as TGTGCCAGCAGTTGGTGGGGCAGCCAAGAGACCCAGTACTTC. The full variable domain, in which reference TRBV28 and TRBJ2-5 provide the parts outside the CDR3, is DVKVTQSSRYLVKRTGEKVFLECVQDMDHENMFWYRQDPGLGLRLIYFSYDVKMKEKGDIPEGYSVSREKKERFSLILESASTNQTSMYLCASSWWGSQETQYFGPGTRLLVL.

This clonotype was counted at least ten times. The chain recombines TRBV27 with TRBJ1-1; D unresolved. The germline CDR1 and CDR2 sequences are MNHEY and SMNVEV (reference sequence). CDR3 length: 13 amino acids. V was cut by 6 bases and J by 1 base, with 9 bases left in between. DNA of the CDR3: TGTGCCAGCAGACCACTGGCGAACACTGAAGCTTTCTTT. The encoded protein is CASRPLANTEAFF.

The sample holds many counts of this clonotype. This sequence joins TRBV6-1 and TRBJ1-5; tentatively, D is TRBD1 (6 bases). Trimming shortened V by 5 bases and J by 5 bases, and 10 bases separated the two germline ends. The V gene's germline CDR1 is MNHNS and CDR2 SASEGT. The CDR3 totals 13 residues. CDR3 sequence (DNA): TGTGCCAGCAGTCGGGGGCTGGATCAGCCCCAGCATTTT. It codes for CASSRGLDQPQHF.

The chain is built from TRBV12-3 or TRBV12-4 and TRBJ2-3, with 7 bases that match TRBD2. The CDR3 loop spans 16 amino acids. Trimming at V came to 6 bases and at J to 0 bases, leaving 9 bases not matched to a gene. CDR3 residues: CASSPTSGASTDTQYF. The CDR3 DNA sequence: TGTGCCAGCAGCCCGACCAGCGGGGCTAGCACAGATACGCAGTATTTT.

Details on this clonotype: A read error may explain this, as a much larger clone is one base away. The CDR3 DNA follows: TGTGCCAGCAGTTTAGAGGGCAGGGTATCGAACGAGCAGTACTTC. Protein sequence: CASSLEGRVSNEQYF. The V and J genes are TRBV12-3 or TRBV12-4 and TRBJ2-7; perhaps TRBD1 as D (5 bases). The CDR3 is 15 residues long. Trimming took 1 base from V and 5 from J, leaving 15 bases between them.

This clonotype was recorded at least ten times. This rearrangement joins TRBV27 to TRBJ2-7; 9 bases match TRBD1. CDR1 is MNHEY, CDR2 SMNVEV, per germline (reference sequence). This CDR3 spans 17 amino acids. V shed 7 bases, J shed 1 base, and the junction held 14 bases outside the gene matches. The CDR3 DNA is TGTGCCAGCAAGGGGACAGGGTTCTACTCTTTGTCCTACGAGCAGTACTTC. Its translation is CASKGTGFYSLSYEQYF.

V gene TRBV6-2 or TRBV6-3 combines with J gene TRBJ1-2; 8 bases are a match to TRBD1. Germline V gene lookup returns CDR1 MNHEY and CDR2 SVGEGT. The CDR3 consists of 18 residues. The J segment lost 0 bases and the V segment lost 0 bases, leaving 9 bases of the junction unmatched. The CDR3 sequence: CASSYSRTGTAANYGYTF. The CDR3 DNA reads as TGTGCCAGCAGTTACTCGAGGACAGGGACGGCAGCTAACTATGGCTACACCTTC.

This clonotype was observed at least ten times. The CDR3 DNA sequence: TGTGCCAGCAGTGACTCCCAGGGGGAGGGTACTGAAGCTTTCTTT. Its translation is CASSDSQGEGTEAFF. The genes are TRBV6-4 and TRBJ1-1; 7 bases match TRBD1. Germline assignment: CDR1 MRHNA and CDR2 SNTAGT. The V and J ends lost 0 bases and 5 bases, in that order; junction bases with no gene match: 6. The CDR3 sequence is 15 residues long.

This clonotype was observed many times. The CDR3 DNA is TGTGCCAGCAGGACGGACAGGGGGCAGAACTATGGCTACACCTTC. Its protein product is CASRTDRGQNYGYTF. The rearrangement joins TRBV6-1 to TRBJ1-2; TRBD1 matches at 11 bases. The junction had 5 bases not matched to a gene; V was cut back by 6 bases and J by 2 bases. This CDR3 has 15 residues. Germline V gene lookup returns CDR1 MNHNS and CDR2 SASEGT.

This clonotype has a count of ten or more. This chain joins TRBV29-1 and TRBJ1-2; D ambiguous. The germline V gene has CDR1 SQVTM and CDR2 ANQGSEA. This CDR3 comprises 12 residues. The V gene lost 4 bases and the J gene lost 4 bases, with 10 bases spanning the gap. CDR3 residues: CSVVQLLYGYTF. Written as DNA, the CDR3 is TGCAGCGTTGTACAGCTCCTCTATGGCTACACCTTC. Drawing the rest from reference TRBV29-1 and TRBJ1-2, the complete variable domain is SAVISQKPSRDICQRGTSLTIQCQVDSQVTMMFWYRQQPGQSLTLIATANQGSEATYESGFVIDKFPISRPNLTFSTLTVSNMSPEDSSIYLCSVVQLLYGYTFGSGTRLTVV.

V gene TRBV7-9 combines with J gene TRBJ2-5; D is tentatively TRBD1 or TRBD2 (5 bases each). Germline CDR1 and CDR2: SEHNR and FQNEAQ (reference sequence). Trimming took off 0 bases at V and 5 bases at J, with 16 bases between the two ends. The CDR3 sequence is 16 residues long. The CDR3 DNA reads as TGTGCCAGCAGCTTAGCGCGAGGCAGGGTAGCGGAGACCCAGTACTTC. Translation gives CASSLARGRVAETQYF. Supplemented by reference TRBV7-9 and TRBJ2-5, the full variable domain reads DTGVSQNPRHKITKRGQNVTFRCDPISEHNRLYWYRQTLGQGPEFLTYFQNEAQLEKSRLLSDRFSAERPKGSFSTLEIQRTEQGDSAMYLCASSLARGRVAETQYFGPGTRLLVL.

This clonotype appeared many times. The genes are TRBV27 and TRBJ2-7, with D unclear. V was shortened by 6 bases and J by 0 bases, with 9 bases between the two germline ends. The CDR3 runs to 13 residues. Germline CDR1 is MNHEY and CDR2 is SMNVEV (reference sequence). The CDR3 bases are TGTGCCAGCAGCCGAGAGAGCTCCTACGAGCAGTACTTC. Translation: CASSRESSYEQYF.

The V gene is TRBV18, the J gene TRBJ1-2; TRBD1 agrees at 12 bases. V dropped 2 bases and J dropped 4; count of bases not matched to a gene: 11. CDR1 and CDR2 from the germline V gene are KGHSH and LQKENI. This CDR3 has 18 amino acids. As DNA, the CDR3 is TGTGCCAGCTCACCAATCAACGCCGGGACAGGGGGCTTCTATGGCTACACCTTC. As protein: CASSPINAGTGGFYGYTF.

This clonotype was seen many times. The chain uses TRBV7-6 and TRBJ2-5, with D possibly TRBD2 on 5 matching bases. V was cut by 5 bases and J by 4 bases, with 29 bases left in between. CDR1 SGHVS and CDR2 FNYEAQ come from the germline V gene. The CDR3 extends over 19 amino acids. The CDR3 region is CASSQPGRAGRLPPETQYF. CDR3 nucleotide sequence: TGTGCCAGCAGCCAGCCCGGTAGGGCGGGCCGCCTCCCTCCAGAGACCCAGTACTTC. The full variable domain, completed using reference TRBV7-6 and TRBJ2-5, is GAGVSQSPRYKVTKRGQDVALRCDPISGHVSLYWYRQALGQGPEFLTYFNYEAQQDKSGLPNDRFSAERPEGSISTLTIQRTEQRDSAMYRCASSQPGRAGRLPPETQYFGPGTRLLVL.

This clonotype was picked up many times. This sequence joins TRBV5-1 and TRBJ2-7; D is undetermined. This CDR3 comprises 14 residues. Trimming left V 0 bases short and J 3 bases short, with 10 bases between. Germline values: CDR1 SGHRS, CDR2 YFSETQ. The CDR3 reads CASSLAGSYYEQYF. The CDR3 DNA is TGCGCCAGCAGCTTGGCTGGCAGCTACTACGAGCAGTACTTC. Combining the CDR3 with reference TRBV5-1 and TRBJ2-7 gives the whole variable domain KAGVTQTPRYLIKTRGQQVTLSCSPISGHRSVSWYQQTPGQGLQFLFEYFSETQRNKGNFPGRFSGRQFSNSRSEMNVSTLELGDSALYLCASSLAGSYYEQYFGPGTRLTVT.

This clonotype was recorded many times. The junction departs from germline at one end; a sequencing error may be responsible. This chain links TRBV2 with TRBJ1-1, with a possible D match to TRBD1 (5 bases). CDR1 and CDR2 (germline): SNHLY, FYNNEI. There are 11 residues in the CDR3. CDR3 region: CAGRVVTEAFF. The CDR3, as DNA: TGTGCCGGCAGGGTAGTGACTGAAGCTTTCTTT.

In its sample, this clonotype is medium-sized. The chain carries TRBV6-1 and TRBJ1-1; D is unresolved. In germline, CDR1 is MNHNS, CDR2 SASEGT. V dropped 5 bases and J dropped 5 bases, with 9 bases sitting between them. The CDR3 extends over 12 amino acids. The CDR3 loop reads CASSRSGTEAFF. CDR3 DNA: TGTGCCAGCAGTCGAAGTGGTACTGAAGCTTTCTTT.

At least ten counts were recorded for this clonotype. This rearrangement joins TRBV11-1 to TRBJ2-5; D may correspond to TRBD1 or TRBD2 (6 bases each). V shed 4 bases and J shed 5 bases, with 14 bases lying between them. Germline V gene sequence: CDR1 SGHAT, CDR2 FQDESV (reference sequence). There are 14 residues in the CDR3. CDR3 DNA sequence: TGTGCCAGCAGCTCAGACACAGGGAGGGAGACCCAGTACTTC. This encodes CASSSDTGRETQYF.